One and the same sample provided the 20 T cell receptor beta chains below, sequenced in a study of blood T cell repertoires in COVID-19 (dated by TCRdb to 2018 to 2020). Libraries were made using the immunoSEQ multiplex PCR assay. Here the immuneACCESS table is served through TCRdb, limited to in-frame sequences with V and J called. Missing clones are a known gap in these copies; in checked studies unresolved V genes cover under half, and the rest lacks a known reason. Across this sample there are about 300,000 clones, with 90% seen only once. The top ten hold over 3.5% of the sample. The sample comprised PBMCs or T cells enriched from blood (not recorded which). These receptors were taken from a young woman with acute COVID-19.

In this sample, this clone turned up once. This chain connects TRBV19 to TRBJ2-6; D is unclear. The CDR3 sequence is 16 residues long. Per germline, CDR1 LNHDA and CDR2 SQIVND (reference sequence). V lost 1 base, J lost 2 bases, and 9 bases lay in between. The CDR3 spells CASSIVSLAGANVLTF. The CDR3 coding sequence is TGTGCCAGTAGTATAGTGTCTTTAGCTGGGGCCAACGTCCTGACTTTC. Filled out from reference TRBV19 and TRBJ2-6, the complete variable domain reads DGGITQSPKYLFRKEGQNVTLSCEQNLNHDAMYWYRQDPGQGLRLIYYSQIVNDFQKGDIAEGYSVSREKKESFPLTVTSAQKNPTAFYLCASSIVSLAGANVLTFGAGSRLTVL.

The rearrangement uses TRBV5-6 and TRBJ2-6; 7 nucleotides line up with TRBD1. Germline loops: CDR1 SGHDT, CDR2 YYEEEE. The CDR3 loop spans 14 amino acids. With V trimmed by 4 bases and J by 8 bases, 6 bases remained unmatched. The CDR3 spells CASSPAGGSNVLTF. The CDR3 bases are TGTGCCAGCAGCCCGGCAGGGGGTTCCAACGTCCTGACTTTC.

This clone has only a few counts. The J gene is TRBJ1-5, the V gene TRBV30, with TRBD1 as a possible D gene (6 bases). Germline assignment: CDR1 GTSNPN and CDR2 SVGIG (reference sequence). V shed 4 bases and J shed 3 bases, with 10 bases lying between them. The CDR3 is 13 residues long. The CDR3 nucleotides read TGTGCCTGGAAGGACAGTGTCAATCAGCCCCAGCATTTT. Amino acid sequence: CAWKDSVNQPQHF.

This clone was detected many times. The V gene is TRBV7-9, the J gene TRBJ2-5, with D possibly being TRBD2 (5 bases). The CDR3 extends over 15 amino acids. V was trimmed by 5 bases and J by 1 base, leaving 14 bases between them. Germline V CDR1 and CDR2: SEHNR, FQNEAQ (reference sequence). The CDR3, as DNA: TGTGCCAGCAGCCCGGTTGGGAGCGTCCAAGAGACCCAGTACTTC. Protein: CASSPVGSVQETQYF. Complete variable domain (other parts from reference TRBV7-9 and TRBJ2-5): DTGVSQNPRHKITKRGQNVTFRCDPISEHNRLYWYRQTLGQGPEFLTYFQNEAQLEKSRLLSDRFSAERPKGSFSTLEIQRTEQGDSAMYLCASSPVGSVQETQYFGPGTRLLVL.

The chain is built from TRBV27 and TRBJ1-4; D uncertain. CDR1 MNHEY and CDR2 SMNVEV come from the germline V gene (reference sequence). V shed 0 bases and J shed 8 bases, with 22 bases lying between them. The CDR3 is made up of 18 amino acids. The CDR3 sequence is CASSLSRSRPTPGEKLFF. The CDR3 DNA sequence: TGTGCCAGCAGTTTATCCAGGTCGAGACCCACGCCGGGGGAAAAACTGTTTTTT. Complete variable domain (other parts from reference TRBV27 and TRBJ1-4): EAQVTQNPRYLITVTGKKLTVTCSQNMNHEYMSWYRQDPGLGLRQIYYSMNVEVTDKGDVPEGYKVSRKEKRNFPLILESPSPNQTSLYFCASSLSRSRPTPGEKLFFGSGTQLSVL.

This clone has more than one count but fewer than ten. The chain recombines TRBV7-9 with TRBJ1-1; D is unresolved. The CDR3 runs 14 residues. V was cut by 6 bases and J by 0 bases, with 11 bases left in between. Germline V gene sequence: CDR1 SEHNR, CDR2 FQNEAQ (reference sequence). CDR3: CASSQHAVNTEAFF. The CDR3 DNA sequence: TGTGCCAGCAGTCAACACGCAGTGAACACTGAAGCTTTCTTT.

This clone was picked up one time. This chain links TRBV28 with TRBJ1-5; the D gene is possibly TRBD1 (6 bases). The CDR3 has 15 residues. The V end was cut by 3 bases, the J end by 7 bases, with 16 bases between. CDR1 is MDHEN and CDR2 is SYDVKM in the germline V gene. The chain's CDR3 is CASSFQGRRRQPQHF. The CDR3 nucleotides read TGTGCCAGCAGTTTTCAGGGGCGCCGTAGGCAGCCCCAGCATTTT.

The V and J genes are TRBV19 and TRBJ1-2; TRBD1 matches at 7 bases. After removal of 9 bases from V and 7 bases from J, the junction contained 8 bases not matched to a gene. The CDR3 is 12 amino acids. Germline V gives CDR1 LNHDA, CDR2 SQIVND (reference sequence). Here the CDR3 DNA reads TGTGCCAGCACCACAGGGGCAGGTGGCTACACCTTC. Translated: CASTTGAGGYTF.

V usage is TRBV4-2 and J usage is TRBJ2-5; perhaps TRBD1 as D (5 bases). V was shortened by 4 bases and J by 2 bases, with 11 bases between the two germline ends. Per germline, CDR1 LGHNA and CDR2 YNFKEQ. This CDR3 contains 14 residues. In DNA form, the CDR3 reads TGTGCCAGCAGCCCGAAAGGGGTGCAAGAGACCCAGTACTTC. Protein product: CASSPKGVQETQYF.

This clone was recorded only once. CDR3 sequence: CASSPGLAGRDEQYF. CDR3 nucleotides: TGTGCCAGCAGCCCGGGACTAGCGGGACGGGACGAGCAGTACTTC. The genes are TRBV7-9 and TRBJ2-7, with 13 positions matching TRBD2. Trimming removed 5 bases from V and 5 bases from J; junction bases left unmatched: 6. Per germline, CDR1 SEHNR and CDR2 FQNEAQ (reference sequence). CDR3 length: 15 residues.

V usage is TRBV28 and J usage is TRBJ2-1, with a tentative D call TRBD1 (6 bases). The CDR3 sequence is 16 residues long. The germline V gene has CDR1 MDHEN and CDR2 SYDVKM. Trimming removed 6 bases from V and 2 bases from J, with 17 bases in between. The CDR3 spells CASSSRYRVPYNEQFF. In DNA, the CDR3 is TGTGCCAGCAGCTCCCGTTACAGGGTCCCCTACAATGAGCAGTTCTTC.

V and J are TRBV9 and TRBJ2-1; a weak D match, TRBD1 (6 bases). Germline V gene data show CDR1 as SGDLS and CDR2 as YYNGEE. Between the trimmed V and J ends, which lost 1 base and 1 base, there was a span of 12 bases. The CDR3 runs to 16 residues. The CDR3 region is CASSVSSRGSYNEQFF. The CDR3 nucleotides are TGTGCCAGCAGCGTATCGTCCAGGGGATCCTACAATGAGCAGTTCTTC.

This chain connects TRBV27 to TRBJ1-1; perhaps TRBD1 as D (5 bases). The germline V and J ends were trimmed by 5 bases and 4 bases, with 14 bases remaining between them. Germline V gene lookup returns CDR1 MNHEY and CDR2 SMNVEV (reference sequence). This CDR3 spans 14 amino acids. CDR3 sequence: CASSMGDFITEAFF. CDR3 sequence (DNA): TGTGCCAGCAGTATGGGGGACTTCATCACTGAAGCTTTCTTT.

V usage is TRBV27 and J usage is TRBJ2-3; 9 positions match TRBD2. V gave up 4 bases and J gave up 6 bases; unmatched junction bases: 14. Germline V gene data show CDR1 as MNHEY and CDR2 as SMNVEV (reference sequence). This CDR3 has 17 amino acids. CDR3 sequence reads: CASSSLAGGPGRDTQYF. The CDR3 DNA sequence: TGTGCCAGCAGTTCTCTGGCGGGAGGGCCCGGCCGGGATACGCAGTATTTT.

This chain links TRBV20-1 with TRBJ1-2; D gene ambiguous. Germline lookup yields CDR1 DFQATT and CDR2 SNEGSKA (reference sequence). Between the trimmed V and J ends, which lost 3 bases and 4 bases, there was a span of 12 bases. This CDR3 comprises 13 residues. The CDR3 region has the DNA TGCAGTGCTAGTTCTGAGGATGGCTATGGCTACACCTTC. Amino acid sequence: CSASSEDGYGYTF.

The rearrangement uses TRBV5-5 and TRBJ2-5; D may be TRBD1 (6 bases). V lost 1 base and J 5 bases, leaving 12 bases between the germline ends. The CDR3 is made up of 14 amino acids. Germline V gives CDR1 SGHKS, CDR2 YYEKEE (reference sequence). The CDR3 protein is CASSLYRAGETQYF. The CDR3 region has the DNA TGTGCCAGCAGCTTGTACAGGGCCGGGGAGACCCAGTACTTC.

Comment on this clone: No DNA is shown, since the ends of the CDR3 on it are uncertain; the CDR3 is the one TCRdb lists. The chain employs TRBV5-1 and TRBJ1-2; the table's D call of TRBD1 was not tested on the DNA. Germline CDR1 and CDR2: SGHRS and YFSETQ. A total of 16 residues make up the CDR3, ends included. The CDR3 here is CASSPFGPGDNYGYTF.

V gene TRBV5-1 combines with J gene TRBJ2-7; 12 bases are shared with TRBD1. The CDR3 consists of 15 residues. The V gene's germline CDR1 is SGHRS and CDR2 YFSETQ. V dropped 4 bases and J dropped 7; count of bases not matched to a gene: 9. In nucleotides, the CDR3 is TGCGCCAGCAGCGAAACCGGGACAGGGGGCGGGGAGCAGTACTTC. Protein product: CASSETGTGGGEQYF.

About this clone itself: The sample carries other DNA sequences with the same CDR3. The J gene is TRBJ1-5, the V gene TRBV15, with D maybe TRBD1 (5 bases). In germline, CDR1 is LNHNV, CDR2 YYDKDF (reference sequence). This CDR3 has 14 residues. Deletions cut 0 bases from V and 2 bases from J, with 5 bases between. The CDR3 sequence: CATSRDRGNQPQHF. Written as DNA, the CDR3 is TGTGCCACCAGCAGAGACAGGGGCAATCAGCCCCAGCATTTT.

The rearrangement links TRBV2 to TRBJ1-1, with a possible D match to TRBD1 (6 bases). Germline values: CDR1 SNHLY, CDR2 FYNNEI. The CDR3 consists of 13 residues. V gave up 6 bases and J gave up 4 bases, with 12 bases separating them. CDR3 DNA: TGTGCCAGCAGGCAGGGGCGAGGCACTGAAGCTTTCTTT. Protein sequence: CASRQGRGTEAFF.